The 26 T cell receptor beta chains given below trace back to one sample, sequenced in a study of T cells in Graves' hyperthyroidism and ophthalmopathy. TCR beta CDR3 sequences were amplified from RNA transcripts. A set of HTBI primers served as the primers for a first-round RT-PCR of the TCR CDR3. TCRdb fed the multiplex PCR reads into MiXCR, producing one record per CDR3 protein. Here the sample spans around 350,000 distinct CDR3 sequences, roughly 14% being singletons. Sequenced material: blood. The receptors shown here come from a woman younger than 35 with Graves' hyperthyroidism that later progressed to Graves' ophthalmopathy.

The rearrangement uses TRBV3-1 and TRBJ2-5; 7 nucleotides agree with TRBD2. Germline loops: CDR1 LGHDT, CDR2 YNNKEL (reference sequence). The CDR3 is 15 residues long. V shed 1 base and J 5 bases; nucleotides not matched to a gene: 7. CDR3 bases: TGTGCCAGCAGCCAAGGCCCAACTAGCGTGGAGACCCAGTACTTC. Its translation: CASSQGPTSVETQYF.

This clonotype was found many times. This sequence joins TRBV13 and TRBJ2-7, with D uncertain. V was trimmed by 1 base and J by 5 bases, leaving 15 bases between them. This CDR3 contains 15 residues. CDR1 and CDR2 (germline): PRHDT, FYEKMQ (reference sequence). CDR3 in DNA: TGTGCCAGCAGCTTAGCCTATAAGGTGGTCGACGAGCAGTACTTC. It encodes CASSLAYKVVDEQYF.

This clonotype has more than one count but fewer than ten. This chain connects TRBV20-1 to TRBJ1-2, with 7 bases identical to TRBD1. Germline values: CDR1 DFQATT, CDR2 SNEGSKA (reference sequence). The CDR3 covers 17 residues. The junction had 15 bases not matched to a gene; V was cut back by 3 bases and J by 2 bases. This CDR3 reads CSASKQGIGGINYGYTF. In nucleotides, the CDR3 is TGCAGTGCTAGTAAACAGGGGATTGGTGGTATCAACTATGGCTACACCTTC.

The V and J genes are TRBV20-1 and TRBJ2-2, with D uncertain. CDR3 length: 13 amino acids. CDR1 is DFQATT, CDR2 SNEGSKA, per germline (reference sequence). Trimming removed 4 bases at V and 1 base at J, with 7 bases between. The CDR3 DNA is TGCAGTGCTATAACGGGGAACACCGGGGAGCTGTTTTTT. This encodes CSAITGNTGELFF.

The chain employs TRBV28 and TRBJ1-1, with unresolved D. Between the trimmed V and J ends, which lost 6 bases and 6 bases, there was a span of 14 bases. Germline CDR1 is MDHEN and CDR2 is SYDVKM. The CDR3 extends over 13 amino acids. DNA of the CDR3: TGTGCCAGCAGCTTAAGAAGCGGGGCTGAAGCTTTCTTT. Encoded protein: CASSLRSGAEAFF.

V is TRBV15 and J is TRBJ2-7; TRBD1 matches 8 bases. CDR3 length equals 15 residues. Unmatched junction bases numbered 8, after V lost 4 bases and J lost 3 bases. Looked up from germline, CDR1 is LNHNV and CDR2 is YYDKDF (reference sequence). The CDR3 bases are TGTGCCACCAGCAAATCCTACGGACAGGGCTACGAGCAGTACTTC. Amino acids: CATSKSYGQGYEQYF. The full variable domain, rest sourced from reference TRBV15 and TRBJ2-7, is DAMVIQNPRYQVTQFGKPVTLSCSQTLNHNVMYWYQQKSSQAPKLLFHYYDKDFNNEADTPDNFQSRRPNTSFCFLDIRSPGLGDTAMYLCATSKSYGQGYEQYFGPGTRLTVT.

Note on this clonotype: A much larger clone lies one base from this, so it may be a read error. V is TRBV5-1 and J is TRBJ2-1; unclear D gene. The germline gives CDR1 SGHRS, CDR2 YFSETQ. The CDR3 length is 11 residues. The CDR3 coding sequence is TGCGCCAGCAGCTCACCCGAAGAGCAGTCCTTC. Translated, it gives CASSSPEEQSF.

This clonotype was detected only a few times. The chain links TRBV2 to TRBJ2-4, with D possibly TRBD2 on 6 matching bases. The CDR3 loop spans 15 amino acids. CDR1 and CDR2 (germline): SNHLY, FYNNEI. The V end lost 6 bases, the J end lost 3 bases, and 15 bases lay between the germline ends. The CDR3 DNA follows: TGTGCCAGCAGCCTCCAGGGAGGAGACAAAAACATTCAGTACTTC. Protein: CASSLQGGDKNIQYF.

This clonotype has ten or more counts. The chain joins TRBV20-1 to TRBJ2-5, with no clear D. Germline V gene lookup returns CDR1 DFQATT and CDR2 SNEGSKA (reference sequence). The CDR3 is 13 residues long. The V end was cut by 0 bases, the J end by 2 bases, with 7 bases between. CDR3 sequence (DNA): TGCAGTGCTAGAGATTCCGGTCAAGAGACCCAGTACTTC. It specifies CSARDSGQETQYF.

This clonotype was observed at least ten times. This sequence joins TRBV6-1 and TRBJ2-1; unclear D gene. Germline CDR1 reads MNHNS; CDR2 reads SASEGT. The V end was cut by 8 bases, the J end by 7 bases, with 15 bases between. This CDR3 region has 13 residues. The CDR3 region has the DNA TGTGCCAGCCGCCCCTCGATGTGGAATGAGCAGTTCTTC. Translating it yields CASRPSMWNEQFF.

This chain joins TRBV28 and TRBJ2-3, with 7 bases lining up with TRBD2. After removal of 3 bases from V and 2 bases from J, the junction contained 14 bases not matched to a gene. The CDR3 extends over 18 amino acids. From germline, CDR1 is MDHEN and CDR2 SYDVKM. The CDR3 is CASSLVPTSERLTDTQYF. CDR3 coding DNA: TGTGCCAGCAGTTTGGTCCCCACTAGCGAGAGGCTCACAGATACGCAGTATTTT.

This clonotype was recorded once. No conserved phenylalanine or tryptophan ends this CDR3, so it is likely a read error. Because the CDR3's place on the DNA is in doubt, the DNA is left out and the CDR3 is given as listed by TCRdb. This chain connects TRBV6-2 or TRBV6-3 to TRBJ1-1; TRBD1 is the table's D call, not checked against the DNA. The CDR3 adds up to 15 amino acids, both ends counted. Per the germline V gene, CDR1 is MNHEY and CDR2 is SVGEGT. The CDR3 sequence: CASRRFRVLSTEASL.

This clonotype was seen more than once but under ten times. The V gene is TRBV5-1, the J gene TRBJ2-7, with 9 bases lining up with TRBD2. Germline V CDR1 and CDR2: SGHRS, YFSETQ. J gave up 5 bases and V 4 bases, and 10 bases lay outside the gene matches. The CDR3 is 15 amino acids. The CDR3: CASSAFSGSRDEQYF. The CDR3 bases are TGCGCCAGCAGCGCCTTTAGCGGGAGTAGGGACGAGCAGTACTTC. The entire variable domain, with the rest obtained from reference TRBV5-1 and TRBJ2-7, is as follows: KAGVTQTPRYLIKTRGQQVTLSCSPISGHRSVSWYQQTPGQGLQFLFEYFSETQRNKGNFPGRFSGRQFSNSRSEMNVSTLELGDSALYLCASSAFSGSRDEQYFGPGTRLTVT.

Only a few counts were recorded for this clonotype. The chain combines TRBV7-2 with TRBJ2-1, with TRBD2 matching over 9 bases. Germline V CDR1 and CDR2: SGHTA, FQGNSA. CDR3 length equals 15 residues. The trim removed 6 bases at V and 7 bases at J, leaving 10 bases unmatched. The CDR3 sequence: CASRTRLAESNEQFF. CDR3 sequence (DNA): TGTGCCAGCAGAACCCGACTAGCGGAATCAAATGAGCAGTTCTTC.

As for this clonotype: Possible read error: a much larger clone is one base away. The gene calls are TRBV6-5 and TRBJ2-1, with no clear D. This CDR3 is built from 16 residues. The germline gives CDR1 MNHEY, CDR2 SVGAGI. V was trimmed by 0 bases and J by 6 bases, leaving 15 bases between them. CDR3 coding DNA: TGTGCCAGCAGTTACTCTTACGGATATCGGTGCAATGAGCAGTTCTTC. This translates into CASSYSYGYRCNEQFF.

As to this clonotype: This clone may be a read error of a much larger clone one base away. This chain connects TRBV18 to TRBJ2-7, with 11 nucleotides matching TRBD1. Germline values: CDR1 KGHSH, CDR2 LQKENI. V lost 11 bases to trimming and J lost 7 bases; unmatched junction nucleotides: 4. The CDR3 sequence is 11 residues long. Written as DNA, the CDR3 is TGTGCCGGACAGGGGGCTGGGGAGCAGTACTTC. Translating it yields CAGQGAGEQYF. Complete variable domain (other parts from reference TRBV18 and TRBJ2-7): NAGVMQNPRHLVRRRGQEARLRCSPMKGHSHVYWYRQLPEEGLKFMVYLQKENIIDESGMPKERFSAEFPKEGPSILRIQQVVRGDSAAYFCAGQGAGEQYFGPGTRLTVT.

The chain couples TRBV20-1 to TRBJ1-5; unclear D gene. Germline CDR1 and CDR2: DFQATT and SNEGSKA (reference sequence). The CDR3 is made up of 15 amino acids. V dropped 3 bases and J dropped 2 bases, with 14 bases sitting between them. CDR3 sequence reads: CSASSQVTGNQPQHF. The CDR3 coding sequence is TGCAGTGCTAGTTCCCAGGTCACAGGCAATCAGCCCCAGCATTTT.

As for this clonotype: Just one base apart from a much larger clone, this may be a read error. The genes are TRBV7-2 and TRBJ2-3, with 7 bases matching TRBD2. The germline V gene has CDR1 SGHTA and CDR2 FQGNSA. There are 15 residues in the CDR3. The CDR3 DNA sequence: TGTGCCAGCAGCGGGGGGGGGATAGGCACAGGTACGCAGTATTTT. It encodes CASSGGGIGTGTQYF.

A word on this clonotype: Just one base apart from a much larger clone, this may be a read error. This sequence joins TRBV2 and TRBJ2-1; 13 bases fit TRBD2. Germline CDR1 SNHLY, CDR2 FYNNEI. The CDR3 is 15 amino acids. CDR3 coding DNA: TGTGTCAACCTGATAACTAGCGGGAGGGCCGGTGAGCAGTTCTTC. The encoded protein is CVNLITSGRAGEQFF. Full variable domain (missing parts from reference TRBV2 and TRBJ2-1): EPEVTQTPSHQVTQMGQEVILRCVPISNHLYFYWYRQILGQKVEFLVSFYNNEISEKSEIFDDQFSVERPDGSNFTLKIRSTKLEDSAMYFCVNLITSGRAGEQFFGPGTRLTVL.

This clonotype was seen repeatedly, ten times or more. This chain joins TRBV28 and TRBJ2-3; possible D gene TRBD1, 5 bases. Trimming removed 6 bases from V and 4 bases from J, with 8 bases in between. Per the germline V gene, CDR1 is MDHEN and CDR2 is SYDVKM. The CDR3 contains 12 residues. In nucleotides, the CDR3 is TGTGCCAGCAGCACCAGGGCAGATACGCAGTATTTT. Protein sequence: CASSTRADTQYF.

About this clonotype: Possible read error: a much larger clone is one base away. The gene calls are TRBV15 and TRBJ2-7; 10 bases align to TRBD1. The germline V gene has CDR1 LNHNV and CDR2 YYDKDF (reference sequence). CDR3 length equals 14 residues. CDR3 residues: CAASSRDRGYEQYF. The CDR3 DNA reads as TGTGCCGCCAGCTCGCGGGACAGGGGCTACGAGCAGTACTTC.

This clonotype was recorded many times. The rearrangement uses TRBV20-1 and TRBJ2-1; D is perhaps TRBD1 (6 bases). Germline V gene lookup returns CDR1 DFQATT and CDR2 SNEGSKA (reference sequence). V gave up 6 bases and J gave up 7 bases, with 25 bases separating them. The CDR3 loop spans 16 amino acids. The CDR3: CSATKVGSQGWNEQFF. The CDR3 region has the DNA TGCAGTGCGACCAAAGTAGGGTCCCAGGGGTGGAATGAGCAGTTCTTC.

The chain couples TRBV4-1 to TRBJ2-7; D remains unclear. V shed 4 bases and J shed 3 bases, with 16 bases lying between them. The germline CDR1 and CDR2 sequences are MGHRA and YSYEKL. This CDR3 spans 15 amino acids. CDR3 residues: CASSLSDHRVYEQYF. The CDR3, as DNA: TGCGCCAGCAGCCTGTCGGACCATAGGGTCTACGAGCAGTACTTC.

This clonotype was observed at least ten times. The chain joins TRBV18 to TRBJ2-7, with D unresolved. Trimming stripped 2 bases from V and 4 bases from J, with 9 bases between. This CDR3 region has 13 residues. Germline assignment: CDR1 KGHSH and CDR2 LQKENI. The CDR3: CASSPVGSYEQYF. The CDR3 DNA reads TGTGCCAGCTCACCAGTCGGATCGTACGAGCAGTACTTC.

This clonotype was seen more than once but under ten times. This sequence joins TRBV12-3 or TRBV12-4 and TRBJ2-2, with D possibly TRBD2 on 6 matching bases. The CDR3 consists of 15 residues. Trimming took 2 bases from V and 7 from J, leaving 14 bases between them. CDR3 nucleotide sequence: TGTGCCAGCAGTTTAATAGAATGGAGGGACGGGGAGCTGTTTTTT. Protein: CASSLIEWRDGELFF.

This clonotype was seen at least ten times. The V and J genes are TRBV5-1 and TRBJ2-5; a possible D gene is TRBD2 (5 bases). This CDR3 comprises 15 residues. Germline V gene sequence: CDR1 SGHRS, CDR2 YFSETQ. The V and J ends lost 2 bases and 0 bases respectively, with 11 bases between them. As DNA, the CDR3 is TGCGCCAGCAGCTTATGGCGCGGGTACCAAGAGACCCAGTACTTC. Its protein product is CASSLWRGYQETQYF.